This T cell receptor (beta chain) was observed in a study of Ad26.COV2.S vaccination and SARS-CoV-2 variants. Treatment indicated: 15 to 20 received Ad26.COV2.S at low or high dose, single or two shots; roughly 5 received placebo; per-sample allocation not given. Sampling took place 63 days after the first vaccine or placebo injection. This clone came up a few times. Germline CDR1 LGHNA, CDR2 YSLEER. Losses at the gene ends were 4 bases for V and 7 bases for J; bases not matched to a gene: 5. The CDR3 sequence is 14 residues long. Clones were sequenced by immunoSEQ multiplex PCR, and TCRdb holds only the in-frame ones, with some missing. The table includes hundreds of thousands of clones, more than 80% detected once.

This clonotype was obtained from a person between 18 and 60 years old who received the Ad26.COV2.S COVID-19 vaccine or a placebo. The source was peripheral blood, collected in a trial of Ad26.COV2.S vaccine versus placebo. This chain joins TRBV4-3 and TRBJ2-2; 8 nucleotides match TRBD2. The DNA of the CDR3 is TGCGCCAGCAGCCTACTAGCGGCAGGCGGGGAGCTGTTTTTT. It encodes CASSLLAAGGELFF.